The 3 T cell receptor beta chains presented below share a single source sample, sequenced in a study of T-cell reconstitution after alpha-beta-depleted transplantation in children. As it was prepared, the TCRbeta library received unique molecular identifiers. In TCRdb, the PCR reads were re-called with MiXCR into one record per CDR3 protein. The sample includes 200,000 or so distinct CDR3 sequences, roughly 6.3% of them seen just once. This sample comprised PBMCs, obtained before TCRalphabeta/CD19-depleted stem cell transplant. These receptors all stem from a girl under two years old with combined immunodeficiency, due to receive a stem cell transplant.

This clonotype was found many times. CDR3 amino acids: CASSLGIGGQPQHF. In DNA form, the CDR3 reads TGTGCCAGCAGCTTAGGCATTGGGGGGCAGCCCCAGCATTTT. The V gene is TRBV11-3, the J gene TRBJ1-5; the D gene is possibly TRBD1 (5 bases). V gave up 1 base and J gave up 7 bases, with 11 bases separating them. The CDR3 runs to 14 residues. Germline CDR1 SGHNT, CDR2 YENEEA.

This clonotype was seen a single time. The V gene is TRBV10-3, the J gene TRBJ2-5; D gene ambiguous. The V gene lost 3 bases and the J gene lost 5 bases, with 7 bases spanning the gap. The CDR3 totals 12 residues. The germline V gene encodes CDR1 ENHRY and CDR2 SYGVKD. The CDR3 bases are TGTGCCATCAGTGAATTGGGGGAGACCCAGTACTTC. Translating it yields CAISELGETQYF.

This clonotype was seen ten or more times. The chain links TRBV7-8 to TRBJ2-7, with D possibly being TRBD2 (6 bases). The germline V gene has CDR1 SGHVS and CDR2 FQNEAQ. The CDR3 covers 14 residues. Between the trimmed V and J ends, which lost 1 base and 3 bases, there was a span of 10 bases. The CDR3 protein is CASSLGDWDYEQYF. Here the CDR3 DNA reads TGTGCCAGCAGCTTAGGGGACTGGGACTACGAGCAGTACTTC.